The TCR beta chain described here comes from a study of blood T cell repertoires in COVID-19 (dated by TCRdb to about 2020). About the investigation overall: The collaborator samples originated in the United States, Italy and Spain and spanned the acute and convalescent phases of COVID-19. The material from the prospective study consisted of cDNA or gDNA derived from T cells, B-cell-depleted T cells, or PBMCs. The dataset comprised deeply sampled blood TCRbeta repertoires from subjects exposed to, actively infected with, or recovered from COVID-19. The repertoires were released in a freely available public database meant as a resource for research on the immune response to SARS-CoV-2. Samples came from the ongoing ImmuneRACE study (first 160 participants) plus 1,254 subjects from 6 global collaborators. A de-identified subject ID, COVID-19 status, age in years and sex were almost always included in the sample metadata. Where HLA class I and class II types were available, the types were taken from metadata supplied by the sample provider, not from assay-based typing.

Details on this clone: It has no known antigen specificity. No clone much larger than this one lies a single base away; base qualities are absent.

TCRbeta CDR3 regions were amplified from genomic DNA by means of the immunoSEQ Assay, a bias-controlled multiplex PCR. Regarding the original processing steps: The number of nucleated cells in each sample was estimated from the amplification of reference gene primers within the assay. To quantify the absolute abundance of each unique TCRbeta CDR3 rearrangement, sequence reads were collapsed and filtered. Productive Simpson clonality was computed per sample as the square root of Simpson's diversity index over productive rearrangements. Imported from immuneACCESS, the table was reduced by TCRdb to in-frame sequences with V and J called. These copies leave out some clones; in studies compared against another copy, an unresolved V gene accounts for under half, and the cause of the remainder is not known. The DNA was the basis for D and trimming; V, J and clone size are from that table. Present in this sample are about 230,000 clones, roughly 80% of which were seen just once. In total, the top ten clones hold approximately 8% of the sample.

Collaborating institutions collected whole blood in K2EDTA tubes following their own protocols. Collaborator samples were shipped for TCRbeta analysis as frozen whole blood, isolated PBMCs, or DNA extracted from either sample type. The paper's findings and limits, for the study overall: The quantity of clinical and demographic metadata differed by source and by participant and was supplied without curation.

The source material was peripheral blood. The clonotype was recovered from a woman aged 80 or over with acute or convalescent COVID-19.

The encoded CDR3 is CSEGQGLEEQYF. The sequence in DNA is TGCAGCGAGGGACAGGGTCTTGAGGAGCAGTACTTC. Recombination linked TRBV29-1 to TRBJ2-7; TRBD1 matches 9 bases in the middle. Trimming removed 7 bases from V and 7 bases from J; the gene matches leave 8 bases unexplained. CDR1 and CDR2 are drawn from the germline V gene: SQVTM, ANQGSEA. The CDR3 covers 12 residues, taking in both the cysteine and the phenylalanine. The CDR3 DNA has 36 bases and is translated from base 1.